This T cell receptor beta chain derives from a study of shared clonotypes between healthy human individuals. TCRdb's copy holds only in-frame clones and misses some; the assay was immunoSEQ multiplex PCR. The table shows hundreds of thousands of clones, with 96% occurring only once. This clone has a single count. The ends were cut back, 2 bases at V and 2 bases at J, with 9 bases in the middle. Germline CDR1 and CDR2: SEHNR and FQNEAQ (reference sequence). CDR3 length: 14 amino acids. The TCR sequence derives from a woman in her thirties in good health. V and J are TRBV7-9 and TRBJ2-5, with D hard to call. Sequencing was carried out using naive CD4+ T cells sorted from blood. Subset defined: CD45RA+ positively selected. The CDR3 coding sequence is TGTGCCAGCAGCTTACTTGTCTGGCAAGAGACCCAGTACTTC. Amino acid sequence: CASSLLVWQETQYF.